This TCR beta chain derives from a study of T cells in Graves' hyperthyroidism and ophthalmopathy. This clonotype was seen repeatedly, ten times or more. What it binds is not known. The length of the CDR3 is 12 residues. V lost 5 bases and J 7 bases, leaving 12 bases between the germline ends. Study-wide findings and caveats: Ophthalmopathy stood apart from stable hyperthyroidism in a 13 V-J model.

The CDR3 regions of TCR beta were amplified from RNA transcripts. First-round RT-PCR of the TCR CDR3 relied on the HTBI primer set. TCRdb passed the multiplex PCR reads through MiXCR, listing each CDR3 protein once. The data hold approximately 640,000 distinct CDR3 sequences, with roughly 17% observed a single time. The sample taken for sequencing was blood. The clonotype comes from a man aged 45-65 years with Graves' hyperthyroidism. V gene TRBV12-3 or TRBV12-4 combines with J gene TRBJ2-7; D unclear. CDR3 protein: CASSPNAREQYF. The CDR3 DNA reads TGTGCCAGCAGTCCTAATGCGCGGGAGCAGTACTTC.